The clone carrying this T cell receptor (beta chain) appeared many times. Antigen: not known. This record comes from a study of T cells in Graves' hyperthyroidism and ophthalmopathy. TCR beta CDR3 regions were amplified from RNA transcripts. Using the HTBI primer set, a first-round RT-PCR was run on the TCR CDR3. TCRdb re-analysed the multiplex PCR reads in MiXCR, keeping a single row per CDR3 protein. This table has a few hundred thousand distinct CDR3 sequences, around 46% appearing once. Findings and caveats of the study: Most thyroid clonotypes that were expanded above 0.001 also turned up in blood.

Subjects aged 18 to 65 presented with newly diagnosed hyperthyroidism of less than 2 months' duration. The germline gives CDR1 PRHDT, CDR2 FYEKMQ (reference sequence). CDR3 size: 13 residues. V was cut by 5 bases and J by 6 bases, with 13 bases left in between. The source material was peripheral blood or thyroid tissue (not recorded which). The sequence came from a woman aged 18-29 years with Graves' hyperthyroidism. V is TRBV13 and J is TRBJ1-1, with D hard to call. CDR3: CASSAGGVPEAFF. The CDR3 nucleotides read TGTGCCAGCAGCGCGGGAGGAGTCCCTGAAGCTTTCTTT.